This TCR beta chain was identified in a study of regulatory T cells in long-lasting Graves disease (dated by TCRdb to 2020 to 2023). Some background on the complete study: Antithyroid drugs had been taken for less than 3 months by newly diagnosed Graves' disease patients. Patients with persistent Graves' disease were compared with patients with newly diagnosed Graves' disease using TCR sequencing and RNA sequencing of peripheral blood. The study was registered as a clinical trial and conducted in China. A total of roughly 33 samples underwent TCR sequencing: about 13 from persistent and around 20 from newly diagnosed Graves' disease patients.

The table lists this clonotype with many counts. The clone's antigen remains unknown. No much larger clone exists at a distance of one base, and base qualities are not known. Receptor libraries were prepared by multiplex PCR. The reads were generated on an Illumina HiSeq 4000. To build TCR beta libraries, CDR3 regions were amplified by Arm-PCR using iRepertoire HTBI primers. Before sequencing, the PCR products went through gel purification. Per the authors' processing: A total of under 80 TRBV and 14 TRBJ segments were identified across samples and were used for gene usage analysis of CDR3 amino acid clonotypes. COPE and FqMerger were used to merge the filtered high-quality paired reads into contigs. BLAST was used to align contigs to the IMGT TRBV, TRBD and TRBJ reference genes, and CDR3 was defined following IMGT. Any clonotype with a frequency above 0.1% was classified as a highly expanded clone. Shannon entropy was used to measure repertoire diversity, and the Gini coefficient was used to measure V-J evenness. Clonotypes shared by more than one individual were considered public. TCRdb reran the public reads through fastp at Q25 and MiXCR, keeping productive beta chains. Duplicate CDR3 protein sequences are folded into a single record with the most common DNA and genes. The V and J calls and clone size are TCRdb's, not the authors'. The sample has 200,000 to 250,000 distinct CDR3 sequences on record, around 19% of them singletons. Jointly, the top ten make up about 11% of the sample.

The investigation overall reported the following: Persistent Graves' disease patients showed lower TCR Shannon entropy and fewer highly expanded clones than newly diagnosed patients, suggesting clonal expansion. Sequencing and analysis were limited to the TCR beta chain. The study examined only peripheral blood because the primary lesion, thyroid tissue, could not be accessed. Persistent disease showed preferential use of TRBV28, TRBJ1-2 and TRBJ2-5, whereas newly diagnosed disease favored TRBV20-1 and TRBJ2-1. Patients with persistent disease shared more public clonotypes (about 2,900) than newly diagnosed patients did (about 1,000). The authors noted that the small sample size was a limitation that may lower accuracy.

The CDR1 and CDR2 encoded by the germline V gene are SNHLY and FYNNEI. Deletion took 3 bases off V and 3 bases off J, with a span of 9 bases between the germline ends. The CDR3, from cysteine to phenylalanine, totals 13 residues. The only DNA kept is the CDR3, 39 bases in frame from the first base. This specimen's time point label, per the study, means: newly diagnosed GD, antithyroid drugs for less than 3 months. For both TCR sequencing and RNA sequencing, RNA was extracted from PBMCs using TRIzol. The diagnosis of Graves' disease followed American Thyroid Association guidelines. Patients for the study were recruited at an endocrinology department in Xi'an, China. Each patient gave approximately 9.7 milliliters of peripheral blood, collected in an EDTA anticoagulant tube. Ficoll Paque Plus density gradient separation was used to isolate PBMCs, and no further T cell sorting was done. An Agilent 2100 Bioanalyzer and agarose gel were used to assess RNA quality, and a NanoDrop 2000 was used to measure RNA concentration.

This sample was also put to use in a study of T cells in Graves' hyperthyroidism and ophthalmopathy. Per the second study: A patient counted as having stable Graves' hyperthyroidism if no progression to ophthalmopathy occurred over 18 months of follow-up. The hyperthyroidism patients were between 18 and 65 years old and newly diagnosed, with a disease duration of less than 2 months. The study excluded patients with uncontrolled infections, other autoimmune diseases, pregnancy or lactation. Diagnoses were established on the basis of clinical symptoms, serum thyroxine and TRAb, thyroid ultrasound, and orbital computed tomography. The first round of RT-PCR for the TCR CDR3 was performed with the HTBI primer set and the Qiagen OneStep RT-PCR kit. Most expanded thyroid clonotypes (frequency above 0.001) were also detected in blood, a finding suggesting that blood repertoires may reflect thyroid immune responses. A 13 V-J signature model separated ophthalmopathy from stable hyperthyroidism, with approximately 87% sensitivity and about 81% specificity in cross-validation and 80%/75% in testing. In validation, the model predicted progression to ophthalmopathy with 55% to 71% sensitivity and 72% to 75% specificity, a median of 6.5 months before onset. To identify TCR V-J signatures that set the groups apart, the researchers used a discovery cohort of roughly 100 patients, made up of fewer than 50 with Graves' ophthalmopathy and about 60 with stable Graves' hyperthyroidism. Whether ophthalmopathy could be predicted prospectively was tested in an independent validation cohort made up of under 20 hyperthyroidism patients plus 17 patients who later progressed to ophthalmopathy. The approximately 90 discovery patients were randomly split 7:3 into training and test sets. Thyroid tissue and blood T-cell repertoires from roughly six Graves' hyperthyroidism patients were also compared in the study. Following sampling, methimazole starting at 30 mg daily was given to hyperthyroidism patients, and high-dose intravenous methylprednisolone was given to ophthalmopathy patients. The libraries were constructed in a second round of multiplex PCR and then size-selected and purified. Libraries were sequenced paired-end with 100 bp reads on an Illumina HiSeq2000. SOAPnuke was used to process the raw data, with reads discarded if the reads contained adapters or uncalled bases, had a mean Phred below 15, or lacked an exact constant-primer or identifier match. High-quality paired reads were merged using COPE v1.2.5, and each unique nucleotide sequence was defined as a clonotype. MiTCR v1.1 was used to align the clonotypes against IMGT TRBV, TRBD and TRBJ reference segments. The analysis included only V-J combinations with a frequency above 0.0001, which together covered 99% to 99.2% of the repertoires. A TCS score was defined as the ratio of F50 (clonal expansion) to E x V (chaos), with BLOSUM62-based TCRdist applied between CDR3 peptides within each V-J. Welch's t-statistics and random forest reduced 450 to 600 V-J features to about 13, which were used in a naive Bayes classifier (R e1071). No statistical method was used to set the sample size in advance, and investigators knew the group allocation. According to the paper, TCR Vbeta CDR3 sequencing was carried out on approximately 140 peripheral blood samples, which came from 40 to 45 ophthalmopathy, approximately 72 hyperthyroidism and approximately 17 progressor patients.

The sequencing here drew on peripheral blood mononuclear cells (PBMCs), taken at new diagnosis, from a patient treated with antithyroid drugs. Recombination joined TRBV2 with TRBJ2-7; the D gene is unclear. This clonotype originated in a woman aged 25 to 39 with Graves disease. Donor details come from another sample of the same person, matched by shared clones. The nucleotide sequence is TGTGCCAGCAGTGAGCGACGGTTCTACGAGCAGTACTTC. This is translated as CASSERRFYEQYF.